The rows below give T cell receptor beta chains drawn from one sample of a study of ipilimumab plus nivolumab after autologous stem cell transplantation. Here immunoSEQ multiplex PCR was the method, and the copy in TCRdb shows in-frame clones only, minus some. This sample has 15,000 to 20,000 clones; approximately 78% occur once, and the top ten carry roughly a fifth. This sample comprised PBMCs, obtained in a trial of ipilimumab plus nivolumab as post-transplant consolidation. These receptors were taken from a male donor with diffuse large B-cell lymphoma. Both conserved end residues are part of each CDR3. Size is omitted from some rows. Given values are once, few, many or a class for expanded clones.

cdr3_length: 18; clone_size: .; v_call: TRBV7-3; j_call: TRBJ2-3; cdr3_aa: CASSLGGPPTRSTDTQYF
cdr3_length: 14; clone_size: .; v_call: TRBV5-1; j_call: TRBJ2-4; cdr3_aa: CASSLGGSKNIQYF
cdr3_length: 17; clone_size: .; v_call: TRBV19; j_call: TRBJ2-7; cdr3_aa: CASGKWTSGRARGEQYF
cdr3_length: 15; clone_size: .; v_call: TRBV7-8; j_call: TRBJ1-1; cdr3_aa: CASSLEGSVNTEAFF
cdr3_length: 12; clone_size: .; v_call: TRBV4-1; j_call: TRBJ2-7; cdr3_aa: CASSQDQWTRYF
cdr3_length: 15; clone_size: .; v_call: TRBV7-9; j_call: TRBJ2-1; cdr3_aa: CASRHWGIGKHEQFF
cdr3_length: 13; clone_size: .; v_call: TRBV19; j_call: TRBJ1-5; cdr3_aa: CASSINRDQPQHF
cdr3_length: 13; clone_size: .; v_call: TRBV9; j_call: TRBJ2-3; cdr3_aa: CASTRSPVDTQYF
cdr3_length: 17; clone_size: .; v_call: TRBV7-9; j_call: TRBJ2-3; cdr3_aa: CASSRKPKDGVVDTQYF
cdr3_length: 14; clone_size: .; v_call: TRBV5-4; j_call: .; cdr3_aa: CASSKQESSYEQYF
cdr3_length: 17; clone_size: .; v_call: TRBV7-2; j_call: TRBJ2-1; cdr3_aa: CASSLFPERGGWNEQFF
cdr3_length: 14; clone_size: .; v_call: TRBV6-5; j_call: TRBJ2-1; cdr3_aa: CASSYSIGTPEQFF
cdr3_length: 12; clone_size: .; v_call: TRBV2; j_call: TRBJ1-2; cdr3_aa: CASTGRTYGYTF
cdr3_length: 13; clone_size: .; v_call: TRBV27; j_call: TRBJ1-1; cdr3_aa: CASSLTRDTEAFF
cdr3_length: 13; clone_size: .; v_call: TRBV6-5; j_call: TRBJ1-2; cdr3_aa: CASSRTGLGGYTF
cdr3_length: 13; clone_size: .; v_call: TRBV7-2; j_call: TRBJ2-7; cdr3_aa: CASSPRTAYEQYF
cdr3_length: 14; clone_size: medium-sized; v_call: TRBV19; j_call: TRBJ1-2; cdr3_aa: CASSNRDRSFGYTF
cdr3_length: 16; clone_size: few; v_call: TRBV7-2; j_call: TRBJ2-7; cdr3_aa: CASSPRPPSGSYEQYF
cdr3_length: 16; clone_size: .; v_call: TRBV7-9; j_call: TRBJ1-3; cdr3_aa: CASSLGHSQGGNTIYF
cdr3_length: 15; clone_size: large; v_call: TRBV11-2; j_call: TRBJ1-3; cdr3_aa: CASSLGHLSGNTIYF
cdr3_length: 14; clone_size: .; v_call: TRBV27; j_call: TRBJ1-1; cdr3_aa: CASIPEGRGRGAFF
cdr3_length: 14; clone_size: .; v_call: TRBV10-2; j_call: TRBJ1-5; cdr3_aa: CASRGTDLNQPQHF
cdr3_length: 14; clone_size: .; v_call: TRBV7-7; j_call: TRBJ2-3; cdr3_aa: CASSLGSLGDTQYF
cdr3_length: 14; clone_size: .; v_call: TRBV5-4; j_call: TRBJ1-2; cdr3_aa: CASSQGARDYGYTF
cdr3_length: 15; clone_size: .; v_call: TRBV11-3; j_call: TRBJ2-3; cdr3_aa: CASSFRQGASDTQYF
cdr3_length: 16; clone_size: .; v_call: TRBV14; j_call: TRBJ1-2; cdr3_aa: CASSPRTTAFNYGYTF
cdr3_length: 13; clone_size: .; v_call: TRBV30; j_call: TRBJ2-3; cdr3_aa: CAWSVFGTDTQYF
cdr3_length: 13; clone_size: .; v_call: TRBV5-1; j_call: .; cdr3_aa: CASSLAVGGEQYF
cdr3_length: 13; clone_size: once; v_call: TRBV4-1; j_call: TRBJ1-1; cdr3_aa: CASSQDRRTRAFF
cdr3_length: 15; clone_size: .; v_call: TRBV5-1; j_call: TRBJ1-5; cdr3_aa: CASSLGLQSNQPQHF
cdr3_length: 14; clone_size: .; v_call: TRBV7-9; j_call: TRBJ1-5; cdr3_aa: CASSSVGGGQPQHF
cdr3_length: 14; clone_size: .; v_call: TRBV2; j_call: TRBJ2-7; cdr3_aa: CASSLGRLVYEQYF
cdr3_length: 15; clone_size: .; v_call: TRBV5-6; j_call: TRBJ1-3; cdr3_aa: CASSLPGGSGNTIYF
cdr3_length: 14; clone_size: .; v_call: TRBV18; j_call: TRBJ2-1; cdr3_aa: CASSVGGGPNEQFF
cdr3_length: 12; clone_size: .; v_call: TRBV7-2; j_call: TRBJ2-1; cdr3_aa: CASSSRGNEQFF
cdr3_length: 16; clone_size: few; v_call: TRBV6-4; j_call: TRBJ1-5; cdr3_aa: CASRTPRQGCNQPQHF
cdr3_length: 14; clone_size: .; v_call: TRBV27; j_call: TRBJ2-6; cdr3_aa: CASRVRSGANVLTF
cdr3_length: 15; clone_size: once; v_call: TRBV5-1; j_call: TRBJ1-2; cdr3_aa: CASSLDGRANYGYTF
cdr3_length: 13; clone_size: .; v_call: TRBV6-4; j_call: TRBJ1-1; cdr3_aa: CASSATVNTEAFF
cdr3_length: 15; clone_size: .; v_call: TRBV18; j_call: TRBJ2-1; cdr3_aa: CASSLAGQGTNEQFF
cdr3_length: 14; clone_size: .; v_call: TRBV4-2; j_call: TRBJ2-1; cdr3_aa: CASQTRGAQDEQFF
cdr3_length: 16; clone_size: .; v_call: TRBV5-5; j_call: TRBJ2-1; cdr3_aa: CASSLGTSGSGDEQFF
cdr3_length: 18; clone_size: .; v_call: TRBV5-5; j_call: TRBJ2-1; cdr3_aa: CASSLNGLAGVMWNEQFF
cdr3_length: 16; clone_size: .; v_call: TRBV5-4; j_call: TRBJ2-1; cdr3_aa: CASSWGLAGGFNEQFF
cdr3_length: 14; clone_size: .; v_call: TRBV7-1; j_call: TRBJ1-5; cdr3_aa: CASSSGTVNQPQHF
cdr3_length: 15; clone_size: .; v_call: TRBV29-1; j_call: TRBJ2-2; cdr3_aa: CSVEDGASYTGELFF
cdr3_length: 13; clone_size: few; v_call: TRBV7-2; j_call: TRBJ2-1; cdr3_aa: CASSLMVRNEQFF
cdr3_length: 12; clone_size: medium-sized; v_call: TRBV5-4; j_call: TRBJ2-7; cdr3_aa: CASSLESGEQYF
cdr3_length: 14; clone_size: .; v_call: TRBV27; j_call: TRBJ2-1; cdr3_aa: CASKTYRVVNEQFF
cdr3_length: 15; clone_size: .; v_call: TRBV6-1; j_call: TRBJ1-4; cdr3_aa: CASSRDRAGDEKLFF
cdr3_length: 15; clone_size: once; v_call: TRBV6-6; j_call: TRBJ1-1; cdr3_aa: CASSYSPTGDTEAFF
cdr3_length: 14; clone_size: once; v_call: TRBV29-1; j_call: TRBJ1-2; cdr3_aa: CSVDPRGEGYGYTF
cdr3_length: 17; clone_size: .; v_call: TRBV15; j_call: TRBJ2-5; cdr3_aa: CATSRDIGTGLQETQYF
cdr3_length: 15; clone_size: .; v_call: TRBV19; j_call: TRBJ2-7; cdr3_aa: CASSIDVSTRSEQYF
cdr3_length: 15; clone_size: .; v_call: TRBV6-1; j_call: TRBJ2-1; cdr3_aa: CASSKRQGLNNEQFF
cdr3_length: 16; clone_size: .; v_call: TRBV21-1; j_call: TRBJ2-7; cdr3_aa: CASSKVGREGRYEQYF